This T cell receptor beta chain came from a study of Graves' ophthalmopathy and Graves' hyperthyroidism (dated by TCRdb to the late 2010s). For context, the study as a whole: Hyperthyroidism was considered stable if no progression to ophthalmopathy occurred within 18 months of follow-up. To tell Graves' ophthalmopathy apart from Graves' hyperthyroidism, and to predict which patients would progress to ophthalmopathy, the study relied on TCR beta repertoire signatures. For independent validation, a separate cohort was made up of fewer than 20 hyperthyroidism patients plus 17 patients who later progressed from hyperthyroidism to ophthalmopathy. In five or six hyperthyroidism patients, T-cell repertoires of thyroid tissue and blood were compared. Once sampling was done, hyperthyroidism patients were given methimazole at a starting dose of 30 mg daily, while ophthalmopathy patients were given high-dose intravenous methylprednisolone. To explore V-J signatures that separate ophthalmopathy from hyperthyroidism, a discovery set of about 98 patients was enrolled, consisting of 43 with ophthalmopathy and about 60 with stable hyperthyroidism. In total, approximately 140 blood samples were TCR-sequenced: some 43 ophthalmopathy, under 80 hyperthyroidism and roughly 17 hyperthyroidism-to-ophthalmopathy patients.

Hyperthyroidism patients were newly diagnosed, were aged 18 to 65 years, and had a disease duration under 2 months. Patients with other autoimmune diseases, uncontrolled infections, pregnancy or lactation were excluded. Diagnosis was based on clinical symptoms, serum thyroxine, TRAb, thyroid ultrasound and orbital computed tomography. Trizol reagent was used to extract the total RNA, and its quality was then checked on an Agilent 2100 Bioanalyzer. The germline V gene (reference sequence) provides CDR1 LGHDT and CDR2 YNNKEL. Reading from cysteine to phenylalanine, the CDR3 counts 15 amino acids. Only the CDR3 part of the read is kept: 45 bases, read in frame from the first base. V is clipped by 3 bases and J by 5 bases, and the sequence between their germline boundaries is 17 bases long. Worth noting for this clonotype: No cognate antigen has been identified for it. No base qualities exist here, and no much larger clone lies one base off it.

For repertoire sequencing, the TCR beta CDR3 regions were amplified from RNA transcripts. The first round of RT-PCR was done with HTBI primers and the Qiagen OneStep RT-PCR kit, and was followed by a second round of multiplex PCR, then size selection and purification. Sequencing of the libraries was carried out on an Illumina HiSeq2000 in paired-end mode with 100 bp reads. The paper's processing steps were these. SOAPnuke was used to process the reads, removing any read that contained adapters or uncalled bases, had a mean Phred below 15, or lacked an exact match to the constant primer or identifier. High-quality paired reads were merged with COPE v1.2.5. Each unique nucleotide sequence was treated as a clonotype, and MiTCR v1.1 was used to align the clonotypes to the IMGT TRB V, D and J references. Only V-J combinations with frequency above 0.0001 were analysed, covering approximately 99% of repertoires. For each V-J combination, a TCR clonal expansion and chaos score was defined as the ratio of F50 clonal expansion to chaos observed in the TCRdist matrix. Features were reduced by Welch's t-statistics and random forest to about a dozen V-J combinations, which fed a naive Bayes classifier. The Morisita-Horn index was used to measure how similar the thyroid and blood repertoires were. TCRdb took the public reads, trimmed them with fastp at Q25, ran MiXCR for clone calling and kept in-frame beta chains. Rows with one shared CDR3 protein collapse into an entry with the most common genes and DNA. These V and J calls are TCRdb output, not the study's own analysis. The sample data list around 520,000 distinct CDR3 sequences, and less than 45% of these were observed just once. The top ten clonotypes cover 4% to 5% of the sample.

Results the study describes overall, beyond this receptor: In validation, the model predicted ophthalmopathy progression with about 71% sensitivity and around 72% specificity; around twelve predicted patients were CT-confirmed with GO in a median of about 6.1 months. In cross-validation, the 13-signature model distinguished ophthalmopathy from stable hyperthyroidism with approximately 90% sensitivity and around 84% specificity, while in the test set the corresponding values were 80% and 75%. Among expanded thyroid clonotypes with frequency above 0.001, most also showed up in blood, which suggests that blood repertoires may reflect the thyroid immune response. No statistical method was used to predetermine the sample size, and group allocation was not hidden from the investigators.

The V gene is TRBV3-1 and the J gene is TRBJ2-7; a tentative D call is TRBD1 (6 bases match). Sequencing input: peripheral blood or thyroid tissue (not recorded which). The TCR comes from an adult man with Graves' hyperthyroidism. The DNA sequence follows: TGTGCCAGCAGCCATCTCGGCACAGGGTCGAACGAGCAGTACTTC. This translates into CASSHLGTGSNEQYF.